This record concerns one TCR beta chain sequence. The sample is drawn from a study of blood T cell repertoires in COVID-19. Per the authors' pipeline: Amplified reference gene primers provided the basis for estimating nucleated cell counts. Assay: immunoSEQ multiplex PCR; the TCRdb copy retains only in-frame clones and omits some. V and J calls and clone size are as listed in that table; D and trimming were resolved from the DNA. The data contain some 150,000 clones, about 86% of them seen just once; the ten biggest clones take up around 8.2%. This clonotype was sampled from a woman between 55 and 75 years old with acute or convalescent COVID-19. The sample consisted of peripheral blood.

The CDR3 coding sequence is TGTGCCAGCAGTACTCCGGGACAGGGTCGGTACGAGCAGTACTTC. Protein: CASSTPGQGRYEQYF. The rearrangement joins TRBV6-2 or TRBV6-3 to TRBJ2-7; 9 bases line up with TRBD1. This CDR3 contains 15 residues. CDR1 MNHEY and CDR2 SVGEGT come from the germline V gene. Trimming took 5 bases from V and 4 from J; bases not matched to a gene: 9.